This T cell receptor beta chain originates from a study of blood T cell repertoires in COVID-19. V was pared by 0 bases and J by 4 bases, with 15 bases between. Germline CDR1 and CDR2: GTSNPN and SVGIG (reference sequence). The CDR3 loop spans 15 amino acids. In the authors' methods: Reference gene primers were amplified, and this amplification served to estimate nucleated cell counts. Clones were sequenced by immunoSEQ multiplex PCR, and TCRdb holds only the in-frame ones, with some missing. The D gene and trimming were derived from the DNA, and the V and J assignments and clone size from that table. The sample consists of around 250,000 clones, 80% to 90% of them appearing once.

Sequenced: peripheral blood. The TCR sequence derives from a woman under 40 with active or convalescent COVID-19. The chain carries TRBV30 and TRBJ1-2; D ambiguous. The CDR3 region is CAWSVHRVAGYGYTF. The CDR3 coding sequence is TGTGCCTGGAGTGTACATAGGGTCGCGGGCTATGGCTACACCTTC.